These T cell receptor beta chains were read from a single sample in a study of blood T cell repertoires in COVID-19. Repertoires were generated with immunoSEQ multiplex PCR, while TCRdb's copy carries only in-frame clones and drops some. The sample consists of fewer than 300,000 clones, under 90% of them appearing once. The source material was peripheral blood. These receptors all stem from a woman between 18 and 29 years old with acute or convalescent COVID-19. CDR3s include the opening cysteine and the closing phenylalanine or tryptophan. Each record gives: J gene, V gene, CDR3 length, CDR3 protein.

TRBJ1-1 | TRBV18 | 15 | CASSPKTGWDTEAFF
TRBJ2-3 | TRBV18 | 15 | CASSTGLAETDTQYF
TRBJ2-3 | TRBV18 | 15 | CASSGGTGRTDTQYF
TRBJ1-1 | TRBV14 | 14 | CASSQLRQNTEAFF
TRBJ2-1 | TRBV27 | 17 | CASSSPVVAGGPYEQFF
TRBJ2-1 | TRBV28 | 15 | CASSRVAGGFDEQFF
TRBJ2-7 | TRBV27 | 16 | CASSLFARADSYEQYF
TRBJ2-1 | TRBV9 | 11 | CASSFGGEQFF
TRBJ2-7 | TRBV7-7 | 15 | CASSESSGTSYEQYF
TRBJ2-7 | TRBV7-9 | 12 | CASSGSSYEQYF
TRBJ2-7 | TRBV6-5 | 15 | CASSYSTGGSYEQYF
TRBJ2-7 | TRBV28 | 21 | CASSSLLPSILTSGIDYEQYF
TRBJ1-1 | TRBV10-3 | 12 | CAISESTDRAFF
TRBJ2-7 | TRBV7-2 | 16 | CASSPFLGAGDYEQYF
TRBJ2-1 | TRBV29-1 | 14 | CSVSGESSYNEQFF
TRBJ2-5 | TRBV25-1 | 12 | CASNFRGETQYF
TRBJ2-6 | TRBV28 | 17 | CASSLVRRASGANVLTF
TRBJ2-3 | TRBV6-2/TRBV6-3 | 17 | CASSSGTSGMGTDTQYF
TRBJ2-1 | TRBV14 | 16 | CASSQDGRGNNNEQFF
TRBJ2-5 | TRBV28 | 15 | CASSLGSAHQGTQYF
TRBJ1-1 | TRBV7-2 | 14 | CASSLSRMNTEAFF
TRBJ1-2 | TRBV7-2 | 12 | CASSGDRMGYTF
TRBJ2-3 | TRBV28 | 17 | CASSFPRGLGPTDTQYF
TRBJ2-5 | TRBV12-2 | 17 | CASRDERACSGGETQYF
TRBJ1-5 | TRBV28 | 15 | CASSRGQGVYQPQHF
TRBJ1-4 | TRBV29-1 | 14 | CSVESRGLGEKLFF
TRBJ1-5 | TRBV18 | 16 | CASSPARTGSNQPQHF
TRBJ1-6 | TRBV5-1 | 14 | CASSWDRGNSPLHF
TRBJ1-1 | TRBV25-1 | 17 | CATSRRAQGQSDTEAFF
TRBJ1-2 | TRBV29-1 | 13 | CSVDGLGGYGYTF
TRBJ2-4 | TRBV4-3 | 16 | CASSQDGDLAKNIQYF
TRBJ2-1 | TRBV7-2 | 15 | CASSPDRGPYNEQFF
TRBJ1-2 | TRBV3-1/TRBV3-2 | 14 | CASSHPDRDHGYTF
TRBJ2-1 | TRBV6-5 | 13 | CASSRYRGQEQFF
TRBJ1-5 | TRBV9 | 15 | CASSVGGISNQPQHF
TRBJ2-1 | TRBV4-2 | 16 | CASSQPDRGTYNEQFF
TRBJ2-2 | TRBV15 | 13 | CATSRDKPGELFF
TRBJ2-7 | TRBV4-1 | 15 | CASSQGTEFPYEQYF
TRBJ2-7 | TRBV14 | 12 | CASSQEGGEQYF
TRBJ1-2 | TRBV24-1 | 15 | CATSDSGGGADGYTF
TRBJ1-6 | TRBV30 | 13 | CAWGGQLDSPLHF
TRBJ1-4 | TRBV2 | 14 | CASRGQGANEKLFF
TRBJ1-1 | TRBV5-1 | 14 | CASSLQGQGTEAFF
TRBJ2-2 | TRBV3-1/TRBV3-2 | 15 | CASSLRDSYTGELFF
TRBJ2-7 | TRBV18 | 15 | CASSPRAGSSYEQYF
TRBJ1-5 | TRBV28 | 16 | CASSLLGKGDNQPQHF
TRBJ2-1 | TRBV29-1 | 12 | CSVAGGLDEQFF